These T cell receptor beta chains were read from a single sample in a study of technical replicates of blood from a few donors. Measured with immunoSEQ multiplex PCR; TCRdb has only the in-frame clones, and not every one. Here the sample spans about 66,000 clones, approximately 90% being singletons. The sequenced material came from PBMCs. The origin of the receptors is a human donor in good health. Some clones in this sample may be carry-over from other donors' samples. CDR3s include the opening cysteine and the closing phenylalanine or tryptophan. The D gene is left open where the match is weak. Clone size appears in some rows only: once, few, many, or a class for an expanded clone.

-	TRBV4-1	18	TRBD2	TRBJ2-5	CASSQVYGLAESQETQYF	TGCGCCAGCAGCCAAGTCTACGGACTAGCGGAATCCCAAGAGACCCAGTACTTC
-	TRBV7-2	15	TRBD1	TRBJ1-2	CASSLVQGANYGYTF	TGTGCCAGCAGCTTAGTGCAGGGGGCCAACTATGGCTACACCTTC
-	TRBV27	15	TRBD1	TRBJ1-1	CASRKGTGGITEAFF	TGTGCCAGCAGGAAAGGGACAGGGGGGATCACTGAAGCTTTCTTT
-	TRBV27	17	TRBD2	TRBJ2-3	CASRDPGLAGVLDTQYF	TGTGCCAGCAGGGACCCGGGGCTAGCGGGAGTCTTAGATACGCAGTATTTT
-	TRBV7-2	12	-	TRBJ2-3	CATRSGLDTQYF	TGTGCCACCCGCAGCGGACTAGATACGCAGTATTTT
once	TRBV7-9	14	-	TRBJ1-5	CASSSRQVDQPQHF	TGTGCCAGCAGCTCCCGACAGGTCGATCAGCCCCAGCATTTT
-	TRBV25-1	14	TRBD1	TRBJ1-1	CASSGRQGNTEAFF	TGTGCCAGCAGTGGAAGACAGGGGAACACTGAAGCTTTCTTT
-	TRBV5-1	14	-	TRBJ1-2	CASSLGAPTSGYTF	TGCGCCAGCAGCTTGGGAGCACCCACTTCTGGCTACACCTTC
-	TRBV5-4	14	-	TRBJ2-1	CASSPAGAHNEQFF	TGTGCCAGCAGCCCCGCTGGGGCCCACAATGAGCAGTTCTTC
-	TRBV6-6	15	-	TRBJ1-2	CASSYSPGHPYGYTF	TGTGCCAGCAGTTACTCCCCGGGACACCCCTATGGCTACACCTTC
-	TRBV18	15	TRBD1	TRBJ1-1	CASSPMTGMNTEAFF	TGTGCCAGCTCACCGATGACAGGGATGAACACTGAAGCTTTCTTT
-	TRBV5-6	17	-	TRBJ1-3	CASSHNRRKGAGNTIYF	TGTGCCAGCAGCCACAACCGGAGGAAGGGGGCTGGAAACACCATATATTTT
-	TRBV12-5	17	-	TRBJ2-3	CASGLVGGWSPQDTQYF	TGTGCTAGTGGTTTGGTAGGCGGTTGGTCTCCGCAAGATACGCAGTATTTT
-	TRBV7-8	14	-	TRBJ2-7	CASSLKGHTYEQYF	TGTGCCAGCAGCTTAAAAGGACACACCTACGAGCAGTACTTC
-	TRBV30	11	-	TRBJ2-2	CAWSVRGALFF	TGTGCCTGGAGTGTACGCGGAGCGCTGTTTTTT
medium-sized	TRBV27	17	TRBD2	TRBJ2-1	CASSQGRKVAGYNEQFF	TGTGCCAGCAGCCAAGGGAGGAAGGTAGCGGGCTACAATGAGCAGTTCTTC
-	TRBV4-1	15	TRBD1	TRBJ1-2	CASSQPRTGTTGYTF	TGCGCCAGCAGCCAACCTCGGACAGGGACAACGGGCTACACCTTC
-	TRBV27	15	-	TRBJ1-6	CASTPRGGGNSPLHF	TGTGCCAGCACCCCGCGCGGGGGCGGAAATTCACCCCTCCACTTT
-	TRBV11-2	11	-	TRBJ2-3	CASSLSDTQYF	TGTGCCAGCAGCCTATCAGATACGCAGTATTTT
-	TRBV9	13	-	TRBJ2-3	CASSVGQRDTQYF	TGTGCCAGCAGCGTAGGACAGCGAGATACGCAGTATTTT
-	TRBV7-2	15	TRBD2	TRBJ2-1	CASSGLAGGYNEQFF	TGTGCCAGCAGCGGATTAGCGGGGGGGTACAATGAGCAGTTCTTC
-	TRBV6-5	15	TRBD2	TRBJ2-7	CASRRLAANSYEQYF	TGTGCCAGCAGACGACTAGCGGCGAACTCCTACGAGCAGTACTTC
-	TRBV7-7	15	-	TRBJ2-5	CASSPTGRAGETQYF	TGTGCCAGCAGTCCCACTGGAAGGGCGGGGGAGACCCAGTACTTC
-	TRBV18	16	TRBD1	TRBJ1-2	CASSGATGGAVYGYTF	TGTGCCAGCTCGGGTGCGACAGGGGGCGCGGTATATGGCTACACCTTC